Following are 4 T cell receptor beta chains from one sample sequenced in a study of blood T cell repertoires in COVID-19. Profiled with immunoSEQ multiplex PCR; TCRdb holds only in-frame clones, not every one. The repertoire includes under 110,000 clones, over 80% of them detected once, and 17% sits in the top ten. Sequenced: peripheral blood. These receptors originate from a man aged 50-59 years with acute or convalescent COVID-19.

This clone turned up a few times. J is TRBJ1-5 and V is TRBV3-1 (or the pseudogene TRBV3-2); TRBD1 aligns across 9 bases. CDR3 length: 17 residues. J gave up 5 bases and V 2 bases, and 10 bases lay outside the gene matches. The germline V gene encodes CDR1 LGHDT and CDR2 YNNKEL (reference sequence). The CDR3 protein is CASSQYPVQGADQPQHF. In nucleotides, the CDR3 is TGTGCCAGCAGCCAATACCCCGTACAGGGGGCCGATCAGCCCCAGCATTTT.

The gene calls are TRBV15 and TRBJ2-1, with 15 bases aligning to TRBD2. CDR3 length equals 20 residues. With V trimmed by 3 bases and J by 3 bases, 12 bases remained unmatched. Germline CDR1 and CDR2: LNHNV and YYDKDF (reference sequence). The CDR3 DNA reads TGTGCCACCAGCAGCAACCGAAGGACTAGCGGGGGGGCAAACTACAATGAGCAGTTCTTC. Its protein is CATSSNRRTSGGANYNEQFF. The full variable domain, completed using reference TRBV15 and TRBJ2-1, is DAMVIQNPRYQVTQFGKPVTLSCSQTLNHNVMYWYQQKSSQAPKLLFHYYDKDFNNEADTPDNFQSRRPNTSFCFLDIRSPGLGDTAMYLCATSSNRRTSGGANYNEQFFGPGTRLTVL.

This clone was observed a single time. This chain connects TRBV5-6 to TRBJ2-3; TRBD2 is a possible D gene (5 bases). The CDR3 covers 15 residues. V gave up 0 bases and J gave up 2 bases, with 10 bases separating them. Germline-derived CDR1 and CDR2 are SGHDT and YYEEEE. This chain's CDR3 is CASSLDGIYTDTQYF. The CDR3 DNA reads TGTGCCAGCAGCTTGGACGGGATTTACACAGATACGCAGTATTTT.

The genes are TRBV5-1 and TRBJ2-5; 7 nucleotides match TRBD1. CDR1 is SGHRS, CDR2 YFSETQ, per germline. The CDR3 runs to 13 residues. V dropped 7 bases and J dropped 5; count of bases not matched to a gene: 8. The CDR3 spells CASHLGGGETQYF. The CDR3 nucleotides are TGCGCCAGCCATCTAGGGGGCGGCGAGACCCAGTACTTC.